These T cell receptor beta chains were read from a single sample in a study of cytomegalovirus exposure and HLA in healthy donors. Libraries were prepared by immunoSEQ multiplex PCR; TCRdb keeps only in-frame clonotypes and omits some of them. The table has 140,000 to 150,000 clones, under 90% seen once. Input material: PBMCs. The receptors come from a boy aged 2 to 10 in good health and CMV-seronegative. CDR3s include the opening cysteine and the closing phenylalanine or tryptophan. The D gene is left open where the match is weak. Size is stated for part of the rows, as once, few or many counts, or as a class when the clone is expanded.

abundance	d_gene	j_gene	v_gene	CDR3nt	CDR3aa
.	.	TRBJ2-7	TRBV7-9	TGCGCCAGCAGCTTAGTCGTTAACTACGAGCAGTACTTC	CASSLVVNYEQYF
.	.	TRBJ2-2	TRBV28	TGTGCCACGGCGACCGGCGGGGGCGACTACATCGGGGAGCTGTTTTTT	CATATGGGDYIGELFF
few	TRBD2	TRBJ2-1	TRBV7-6	TGTGCCAGCAGCTCCCCCGTACGGGAGGCCTACAATGAGCAGTTCTTC	CASSSPVREAYNEQFF
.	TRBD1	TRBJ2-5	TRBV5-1	TGCGCCAGCAGCCCAGGCACCGGGACAGAAGAGACCCAGTACTTC	CASSPGTGTEETQYF
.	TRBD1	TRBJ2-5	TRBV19	TGTGCCAGTGGTACAGGGGCCTTCTTGGAGACCCAGTACTTC	CASGTGAFLETQYF
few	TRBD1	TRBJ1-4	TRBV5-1	TGCGCCAGCAGCAGACAGGGAATTGCAACTAATGAAAAACTGTTTTTT	CASSRQGIATNEKLFF
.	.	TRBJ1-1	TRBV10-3	TGTGCCATCAGGGTCGGAACAGGGCTCACTGAAGCTTTCTTT	CAIRVGTGLTEAFF
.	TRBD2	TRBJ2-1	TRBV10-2	TGCGCCAGCAGGACTAGCGGGAGCTCCTACAATGAGCAGTTCTTC	CASRTSGSSYNEQFF
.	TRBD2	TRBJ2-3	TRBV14	TGTGCCAGCAGCCAAGATCGGCAGGGAGGGAGAGATACGCAGTATTTT	CASSQDRQGGRDTQYF
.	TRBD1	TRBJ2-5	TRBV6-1	TGTGCCAGCAGCCAGGACAGGGTTTTTGAGACCCAGTACTTC	CASSQDRVFETQYF
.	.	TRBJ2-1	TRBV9	TGTGCCAGCAGCGTAGGTCGACTGTACAATGAGCAGTTCTTC	CASSVGRLYNEQFF
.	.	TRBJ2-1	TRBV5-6	TGTGCCAGCAGCTGGGCGGGGCGGCGCGGATCCTACAATGAGCAGTTCTTC	CASSWAGRRGSYNEQFF
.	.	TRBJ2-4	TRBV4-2	TGTGCCAGCAGCCAAGAAGGGGGGGTCCAGGCCAAAAACATTCAGTACTTC	CASSQEGGVQAKNIQYF
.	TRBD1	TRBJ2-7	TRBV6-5	TGTGCCAGCAGTTTTACCCCCGGGACAGGGGATCGGGAGCAGTACTTC	CASSFTPGTGDREQYF
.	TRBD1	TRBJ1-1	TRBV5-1	TGCGCCAGCAGCGAAACCGGGACAGGGAACACTGAAGCTTTCTTT	CASSETGTGNTEAFF
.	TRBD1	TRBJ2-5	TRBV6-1	TGTGCCATTAAAGGACAGGTCAGACAAGAGACCCAGTACTTC	CAIKGQVRQETQYF
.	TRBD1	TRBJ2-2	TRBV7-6	TGTGCCAGCAGCCTTACCCCCGGGACAGGGTACACCGGGGAGCTGTTTTTT	CASSLTPGTGYTGELFF
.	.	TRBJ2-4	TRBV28	TGTGCCAGCAGTTACGGACAGAGTGGACTTCTAGCCAAAAACATTCAGTACTTC	CASSYGQSGLLAKNIQYF
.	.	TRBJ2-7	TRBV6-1	TGTGCCAGCAGTGAAAGAGGCAGAACCGGCCACGAGCAGTACTTC	CASSERGRTGHEQYF
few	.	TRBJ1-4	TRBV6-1	TGTGCCAGCAGTTTTCAAACAGGGATTAGGGAAAAACTGTTTTTT	CASSFQTGIREKLFF
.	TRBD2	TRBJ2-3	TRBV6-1	TGTGCCAGCAGTGATCTAGCGGGGGGGAGCACAGATACGCAGTATTTT	CASSDLAGGSTDTQYF
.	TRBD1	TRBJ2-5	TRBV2	TGTGCCAGCAGGTTCCCGGGACAGGGTGTGCAGACCCAGTACTTC	CASRFPGQGVQTQYF
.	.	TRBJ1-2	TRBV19	TGTGCCAGTAGTCAATTCGTAAGGGGTGACTATGGCTACACCTTC	CASSQFVRGDYGYTF
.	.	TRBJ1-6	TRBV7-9	TGTGCCAGCAGCTTATCGACGGAAAGAAGACTAAATTCACCCCTCCACTTT	CASSLSTERRLNSPLHF
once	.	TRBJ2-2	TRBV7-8	TGTGCCAGCAGCTTAGAGGGGTTCGCCGGGGAGCTGTTTTTT	CASSLEGFAGELFF
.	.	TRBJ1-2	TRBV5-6	TGTGCCAGCAGCTTAGCTGGGCCAGGGCCGTTCGGTGGCTACACCTTC	CASSLAGPGPFGGYTF
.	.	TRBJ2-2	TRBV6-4	TGTGCCAGCACCCCACGGCCGGGCACCGGGGAGCTGTTTTTT	CASTPRPGTGELFF
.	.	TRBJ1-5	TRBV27	TGTGCCAGCAGACAGACAAGTAGCAATCAGCCCCAGCATTTT	CASRQTSSNQPQHF
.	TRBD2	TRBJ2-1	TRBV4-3	TGCGCCAGCAGCCAAGATGTCGTGATAGCGGGGGGAAATGAGCAGTTCTTC	CASSQDVVIAGGNEQFF
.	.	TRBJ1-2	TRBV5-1	TGCGCCAGCAGCTTGGAAACAGGGAGTTATGGCTACACCTTC	CASSLETGSYGYTF
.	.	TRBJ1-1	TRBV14	TGTGCCAGCTGTTGGGCGAACACTGAAGCTTTCTTT	CASCWANTEAFF
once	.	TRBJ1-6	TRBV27	TGTGCCAGCAGTTACAGGGCGGACCAATATTCACCCCTCCACTTT	CASSYRADQYSPLHF
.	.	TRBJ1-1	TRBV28	TGTGCCAGCAGTTTTCCGGTGAACACTGAAGCTTTCTTT	CASSFPVNTEAFF
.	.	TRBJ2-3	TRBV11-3	TGTGCCAGCAGCTTTACCTTAGGGGGAGAGTTCACAGATACGCAGTATTTT	CASSFTLGGEFTDTQYF
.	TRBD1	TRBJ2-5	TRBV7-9	TGTGCCAGCAGCTCTAAAAGACAGGGGTTTAGCGTCCAGTACTTC	CASSSKRQGFSVQYF
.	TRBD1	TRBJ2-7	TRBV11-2	TGTGCCAGCAGCGCGACCAGGACAGGGTATTTATCGGGCGAGCAGTACTTC	CASSATRTGYLSGEQYF
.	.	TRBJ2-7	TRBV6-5	TGTGCCAGCAGTCGTACCAGGGACGAGCAGTACTTC	CASSRTRDEQYF
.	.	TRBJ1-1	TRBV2	TGTGCCAGCAGTGTCGAGAAGAACACTGAAGCTTTCTTT	CASSVEKNTEAFF